These 21 T cell receptor beta chains were all obtained from the same sample, sequenced in a study of blood T cell repertoires in COVID-19. The assay was immunoSEQ multiplex PCR, and TCRdb's table has in-frame clones only and misses some. The table includes 450,000 or so clones, 90% detected once. Sequencing input: PBMCs or T cells enriched from blood (not recorded which). The receptors were gathered from a man aged 18 to 35 who had recovered from COVID-19.

J is TRBJ1-2 and V is TRBV5-5; 8 nucleotides line up with TRBD1. The CDR3 totals 14 residues. Losses at the gene ends were 4 bases for V and 8 bases for J; bases not matched to a gene: 10. Germline CDR1 reads SGHKS; CDR2 reads YYEKEE (reference sequence). Here the CDR3 DNA reads TGTGCCAGCAGCCCCGGACAGGGAAGGTTGGGCTACACCTTC. It yields the protein CASSPGQGRLGYTF. Together with reference TRBV5-5 and TRBJ1-2, the CDR3 gives the full variable domain: DAGVTQSPTHLIKTRGQQVTLRCSPISGHKSVSWYQQVLGQGPQFIFQYYEKEERGRGNFPDRFSARQFPNYSSELNVNALLLGDSALYLCASSPGQGRLGYTFGSGTRLTVV.

The genes are TRBV5-4 and TRBJ2-2; possible D gene TRBD1, 6 bases. The CDR3 loop spans 13 amino acids. V lost 4 bases to trimming and J lost 6 bases, with 10 bases between them. CDR1 SGHNT and CDR2 YYREEE come from the germline V gene (reference sequence). CDR3 nucleotide sequence: TGTGCCAGCAGCCTCACAGGGTCCGGGGAGCTGTTTTTT. It translates to CASSLTGSGELFF.

This clone has only one observation. The gene calls are TRBV25-1 and TRBJ1-1; 10 bases fit TRBD1. The CDR3 is 18 amino acids. V lost 3 bases and J lost 0; bases outside the gene matches: 10. The germline V gene has CDR1 MGHDK and CDR2 SYGVNS. The CDR3 nucleotides are TGTGCCAGCAGTGAGGAAAACCGGGACAGGGGTATGAACACTGAAGCTTTCTTT. Its translation: CASSEENRDRGMNTEAFF.

The rearrangement joins TRBV4-1 to TRBJ2-2; 14 nucleotides agree with TRBD2. Germline trimming cut 6 bases from V and 5 bases from J; bases unmatched to any gene: 5. The CDR3 totals 16 residues. Germline CDR1 and CDR2: MGHRA and YSYEKL. The CDR3 reads CASRGLAGAGTGELFF. The CDR3 DNA reads TGCGCCAGCAGGGGACTAGCGGGGGCGGGGACCGGGGAGCTGTTTTTT.

The V call is TRBV5-1, the J call TRBJ1-6; 9 nucleotides match TRBD1. With 4 bases clipped from V and 8 bases from J, the junction kept 4 bases outside the gene matches. The CDR3 has 14 residues. Germline V CDR1 and CDR2: SGHRS, YFSETQ. In nucleotides, the CDR3 is TGCGCCAGCAGCACAGGGGGCGCGGATTCACCCCTCCACTTT. This encodes CASSTGGADSPLHF.

This chain uses TRBV5-3 with TRBJ1-2, with 8 bases matching TRBD1. TRBV5-3 is placed among ORFs of uncertain function. This CDR3 has 12 residues. J was trimmed by 5 bases and V by 10 bases; bases with no gene match: 7. In DNA form, the CDR3 reads TGTGCCGCGGACAGGGCCCTATATGGCTACACCTTC. Its protein is CAADRALYGYTF.

The chain is built from TRBV7-9 and TRBJ2-5; D remains ambiguous. The CDR3 loop spans 13 amino acids. Per germline, CDR1 SEHNR and CDR2 FQNEAQ (reference sequence). The V end was cut by 5 bases, the J end by 1 base, with 8 bases between. CDR3 protein: CASSPGPQETQYF. The CDR3 bases are TGTGCCAGCAGCCCTGGGCCCCAAGAGACCCAGTACTTC.

This clone was seen a single time. The chain recombines TRBV27 with TRBJ1-1; 9 bases map to TRBD1. Per the germline V gene, CDR1 is MNHEY and CDR2 is SMNVEV (reference sequence). The ends lost 6 bases at V and 0 bases at J; junction bases unmatched: 2. CDR3 length: 14 residues. Here the CDR3 reads CASSDRGMNTEAFF. CDR3 in DNA: TGTGCCAGCAGCGACAGGGGGATGAACACTGAAGCTTTCTTT.

CDR3 amino acids: CASSPVGKIPEAFF. The CDR3 bases are TGTGCCAGCAGCCCAGTCGGGAAAATTCCTGAAGCTTTCTTT. J is TRBJ1-1 and V is TRBV27; D not certain. The CDR3 is made up of 14 amino acids. Germline CDR1 is MNHEY and CDR2 is SMNVEV (reference sequence). The V end was cut by 6 bases, the J end by 6 bases, with 17 bases between.

V is TRBV27 and J is TRBJ1-1; the D gene is possibly TRBD1 (5 bases). Germline loops: CDR1 MNHEY, CDR2 SMNVEV (reference sequence). V gave up 3 bases and J gave up 5 bases, with 13 bases separating them. This CDR3 comprises 14 residues. CDR3 amino acids: CASSFQEGYTEAFF. In DNA, the CDR3 is TGTGCCAGCAGTTTTCAGGAGGGGTATACTGAAGCTTTCTTT.

This clone was recorded only once. The gene calls are TRBV11-3 and TRBJ1-2; D gene uncertain. Germline CDR1 SGHNT, CDR2 YENEEA. V was cut by 4 bases and J by 4 bases, with 7 bases left in between. The CDR3 length is 12 residues. CDR3 bases: TGTGCCAGCAGCTCGGGAGTCTATGGCTACACCTTC. It translates to CASSSGVYGYTF.

The V call is TRBV15, the J call TRBJ1-5, with D maybe TRBD1 (5 bases). The CDR3 is 16 amino acids. Germline V gene lookup returns CDR1 LNHNV and CDR2 YYDKDF (reference sequence). The V and J ends lost 1 base and 3 bases respectively, with 13 bases between them. The chain's CDR3 is CATSRVGGTANQPQHF. The CDR3 DNA is TGTGCCACCAGCAGAGTGGGGGGGACGGCCAATCAGCCCCAGCATTTT. Using reference TRBV15 and TRBJ1-5 for the parts outside the CDR3, the full variable domain is DAMVIQNPRYQVTQFGKPVTLSCSQTLNHNVMYWYQQKSSQAPKLLFHYYDKDFNNEADTPDNFQSRRPNTSFCFLDIRSPGLGDTAMYLCATSRVGGTANQPQHFGDGTRLSIL.

In the case of this clone: One end of the junction does not line up with germline, which may come from a read error. The rearrangement joins TRBV27 to TRBJ1-2, with TRBD1 matching over 11 bases. The CDR3 spans 16 residues. CDR1 is MNHEY and CDR2 is SMNVEV in the germline V gene (reference sequence). CDR3 in amino acids: CASRFRDRGEFYGYTF. The CDR3 DNA reads as TGTGCCAGCCGTTTCCGGGACAGGGGGGAATTTTATGGCTACACCTTC.

V gene TRBV13 combines with J gene TRBJ2-3; no firm D call. The CDR3 spans 13 residues. Looked up from germline, CDR1 is PRHDT and CDR2 is FYEKMQ (reference sequence). Trimming cost V 5 bases and J 2 bases, with 8 bases left between them. CDR3 in DNA: TGTGCCAGCAGCCGAGGCTTCACAGATACGCAGTATTTT. As protein: CASSRGFTDTQYF.

The V and J genes are TRBV2 and TRBJ1-2; D gene uncertain. Trimming cost V 8 bases and J 2 bases, with 9 bases left between them. CDR1 SNHLY and CDR2 FYNNEI come from the germline V gene. The CDR3 runs 12 residues. The CDR3 DNA is TGTGCCAGCCAGACACCGAACTATGGCTACACCTTC. Translated, it gives CASQTPNYGYTF.

The chain joins TRBV6-5 to TRBJ1-5; no clear D. CDR1 is MNHEY and CDR2 is SVGAGI in the germline V gene. This CDR3 contains 15 residues. Trimming took off 6 bases at V and 8 bases at J, with 20 bases between the two ends. The CDR3 region has the DNA TGTGCCAGCAGCGCATTAAGAGGGTCTGTAGAGCCCCAGCATTTT. Translated: CASSALRGSVEPQHF.

V gene TRBV6-6 combines with J gene TRBJ2-2, with no clear D. CDR1 is MNHNY and CDR2 is SVGAGI in the germline V gene (reference sequence). CDR3 size: 13 residues. The V end lost 4 bases, the J end lost 6 bases, and 9 bases lay between the germline ends. CDR3 residues: CASSSEQPGELFF. CDR3 DNA sequence: TGTGCCAGCAGTTCTGAGCAACCCGGGGAGCTGTTTTTT.

This chain connects TRBV28 to TRBJ2-7; TRBD2 matches 8 bases. The CDR3 has 14 residues. V shed 2 bases and J 0 bases; nucleotides not matched to a gene: 0. Germline V gene lookup returns CDR1 MDHEN and CDR2 SYDVKM. This chain's CDR3 is CASSLSGGSYEQYF. The CDR3 DNA reads as TGTGCCAGCAGTTTAAGCGGGGGCTCCTACGAGCAGTACTTC.

The gene calls are TRBV6-5 and TRBJ2-7, with 7 positions matching TRBD1. Germline V gives CDR1 MNHEY, CDR2 SVGAGI. V gave up 9 bases and J gave up 0 bases; unmatched junction bases: 8. The CDR3 is 14 residues long. As DNA, the CDR3 is TGTGCCAGTTATACAGGGGACGGCTCCTACGAGCAGTACTTC. Protein sequence: CASYTGDGSYEQYF.

The genes are TRBV4-1 and TRBJ1-3; 8 bases line up with TRBD1. Germline lookup yields CDR1 MGHRA and CDR2 YSYEKL. This CDR3 contains 19 residues. Unmatched junction bases numbered 16, after V lost 6 bases and J lost 0 bases. The CDR3 spells CASRKIGQGDQSSGNTIYF. CDR3 DNA sequence: TGCGCCAGCAGAAAGATCGGACAGGGCGACCAGAGCTCTGGAAACACCATATATTTT.

V usage is TRBV7-8 and J usage is TRBJ2-3; TRBD2 matches at 10 bases. The CDR3 sequence is 17 residues long. The trim removed 2 bases at V and 0 bases at J, leaving 5 bases unmatched. Germline values: CDR1 SGHVS, CDR2 FQNEAQ. CDR3 DNA sequence: TGTGCCAGCAGCTTAAGGGGACTAGCGACTAGCACAGATACGCAGTATTTT. Protein product: CASSLRGLATSTDTQYF.